The clone carrying this T cell receptor (beta chain) was seen at least ten times. Its antigen remains unidentified. This entry is derived from a study of blood T cells in healthy people across ages. Study observations and caveats: Donor CMV infection status was unknown, possibly confounding age-related changes in expanded clonotypes.

Germline V gene lookup returns CDR1 MNHEY and CDR2 SVGAGI. CDR3 length: 12 amino acids. V shed 7 bases and J 8 bases; nucleotides not matched to a gene: 7. For the second PCR, which ran for 7 to 11 cycles, a sample-barcoded 5' primer and a J-beta primer mix were used. The authors tagged each cDNA molecule using a template-switch adaptor with 12 random nucleotides. TCRdb redid the calling of the 5' RACE reads with MiXCR, one entry per CDR3 protein. Of roughly 900,000 distinct CDR3 sequences in the sample, under 35% were seen once. The clonotype was recovered from a woman older than 75 in good health. Sequenced sample: blood. The V gene is TRBV6-5, the J gene TRBJ1-2; 7 bases agree with TRBD1. In DNA, the CDR3 is TGTGCCAGCAATATGACAGGGAAAGGCTACACCTTC. Translation gives CASNMTGKGYTF.